The 30 T cell receptor beta chains below come from one sample, sequenced in a study of human T cells and chemical hapten exposure. TCRdb reprocessed the RACE reads with MiXCR, giving one entry per CDR3 protein. The sample gives 350,000 to 400,000 distinct CDR3 sequences, about 6% of which show up once; more than 5.5% is in the top ten. Time point noted: patch test 2, 6 weeks after DPC sensitization. This sample's treatment: therapeutic diphenylcyclopropenone sensitization with weekly scalp DPC. The material sequenced was whole blood, taken in connection with sensitization to the hapten diphenylcyclopropenone (DPC). The receptors originated from a young woman with alopecia areata. Some clones in this sample may be carry-over from other donors' samples.

There are many counts of this clonotype. The CDR3 spells CASRTEGGQPQHF. For the CDR3, the DNA is TGTGCCAGCAGAACAGAGGGAGGTCAGCCCCAGCATTTT. This chain uses TRBV6-2 or TRBV6-3 with TRBJ1-5; D uncertain. The V and J ends lost 6 bases and 6 bases respectively, with 12 bases between them. This CDR3 has 13 amino acids. Germline V lookup: CDR1 MNHEY, CDR2 SVGEGT.

In its sample, this clonotype was seen a few times. The chain uses TRBV4-1 and TRBJ2-4; D is unclear. With 0 bases removed from V and 0 bases from J, the gap between germline ends came to 9 bases. CDR3 length: 16 amino acids. Looked up from germline, CDR1 is MGHRA and CDR2 is YSYEKL. The CDR3 loop is CASSQEGGVAKNIQYF. Here the CDR3 DNA reads TGCGCCAGCAGCCAAGAGGGCGGAGTAGCCAAAAACATTCAGTACTTC.

This clonotype was counted at least ten times. The V and J genes are TRBV28 and TRBJ1-5; D gene uncertain. Germline assignment: CDR1 MDHEN and CDR2 SYDVKM. The CDR3 consists of 12 residues. Trimming stripped 5 bases from V and 7 bases from J, with 9 bases between. DNA for the CDR3: TGTGCCAGCAGTGAAGGTGGGCAGCCCCAGCATTTT. As protein: CASSEGGQPQHF.

J is TRBJ2-3 and V is TRBV7-6; no firm D call. The germline V gene encodes CDR1 SGHVS and CDR2 FNYEAQ. V was clipped by 8 bases and J by 2 bases, with 8 bases between them. This CDR3 is 12 amino acids long. This chain's CDR3 is CASATTTDTQYF. The CDR3 DNA is TGTGCCAGCGCCACCACCACAGATACGCAGTATTTT. Complete variable domain (other parts from reference TRBV7-6 and TRBJ2-3): GAGVSQSPRYKVTKRGQDVALRCDPISGHVSLYWYRQALGQGPEFLTYFNYEAQQDKSGLPNDRFSAERPEGSISTLTIQRTEQRDSAMYRCASATTTDTQYFGPGTRLTVL.

The gene calls are TRBV6-2 or TRBV6-3 and TRBJ1-1, with D uncertain. V was clipped by 7 bases and J by 6 bases, with 15 bases between them. The V gene's germline CDR1 is MNHEY and CDR2 SVGEGT. This CDR3 comprises 13 residues. The CDR3, as DNA: TGTGCCAGCAAAAAAACCGCCGGGGCTGAAGCTTTCTTT. Protein sequence: CASKKTAGAEAFF.

This clonotype was detected many times. V and J are TRBV12-3 or TRBV12-4 and TRBJ1-1, with a tentative D call TRBD1 (6 bases). The length of the CDR3 is 13 residues. Trimming left V 6 bases short and J 0 bases short, with 8 bases between. CDR3 protein: CASSTGMNTEAFF. Written as DNA, the CDR3 is TGTGCCAGCAGCACAGGGATGAACACTGAAGCTTTCTTT.

V is TRBV5-1 and J is TRBJ2-4; either TRBD1 or TRBD2 may fit D (5 bases each). V was pared by 0 bases and J by 8 bases, with 12 bases between. The CDR3 contains 14 residues. Germline V gene data show CDR1 as SGHRS and CDR2 as YFSETQ. CDR3 DNA: TGCGCCAGCAGCTTGGCTGTACTGGGGGACATTCAGTACTTC. Its translation is CASSLAVLGDIQYF.

This clonotype was seen a handful of times. The chain carries TRBV5-1 and TRBJ1-3; D gene ambiguous. Germline lookup yields CDR1 SGHRS and CDR2 YFSETQ. Trimming removed 3 bases from V and 0 bases from J, with 13 bases in between. The CDR3 length is 16 residues. The CDR3 here is CASSSLGQSSGNTIYF. The CDR3 bases are TGCGCCAGCAGCTCCCTAGGTCAGAGCTCTGGAAACACCATATATTTT.

The V gene is TRBV5-4, the J gene TRBJ2-5; TRBD2 agrees at 8 bases. This CDR3 region has 16 residues. Losses at the gene ends were 2 bases for V and 4 bases for J; bases not matched to a gene: 10. Germline V gene lookup returns CDR1 SGHNT and CDR2 YYREEE (reference sequence). Written as DNA, the CDR3 is TGTGCCAGCAGCTTCCCTCTCGGGGGGGCCACAGAGACCCAGTACTTC. Its protein is CASSFPLGGATETQYF.

This chain uses TRBV27 with TRBJ1-6; D remains ambiguous. The germline V gene encodes CDR1 MNHEY and CDR2 SMNVEV (reference sequence). The CDR3 spans 14 residues. V lost 3 bases to trimming and J lost 9 bases, with 12 bases between them. This CDR3 is CASSLTVASSPLHF. The CDR3 coding sequence is TGTGCCAGCAGTTTGACCGTGGCTAGTTCACCCCTCCACTTT.

This clonotype was counted a few times. The chain is built from TRBV27 and TRBJ2-2; no reliable D call. Germline CDR1 and CDR2: MNHEY and SMNVEV (reference sequence). V dropped 1 base and J dropped 5 bases, with 11 bases sitting between them. The CDR3 contains 15 residues. The CDR3 loop reads CASSLFVPGTGELFF. The DNA of the CDR3 is TGTGCCAGCAGTTTATTCGTCCCTGGAACCGGGGAGCTGTTTTTT.

This clonotype appeared once. The chain combines TRBV28 with TRBJ1-2, with TRBD1 matching over 7 bases. The V and J ends lost 3 bases and 12 bases, in that order; junction bases with no gene match: 13. The length of the CDR3 is 14 residues. Germline V CDR1 and CDR2: MDHEN, SYDVKM. This CDR3 reads CASSFGGTARGHTF. Here the CDR3 DNA reads TGTGCCAGCAGTTTTGGGGGGACAGCCAGAGGGCACACCTTC.

Ten or more counts support this clonotype. The chain combines TRBV5-4 with TRBJ2-1; D remains ambiguous. Per germline, CDR1 SGHNT and CDR2 YYREEE (reference sequence). The CDR3 runs 13 residues. V lost 4 bases and J 6 bases, leaving 11 bases between the germline ends. DNA for the CDR3: TGTGCCAGCAGCCCCTACACATCCAATGAGCAGTTCTTC. As protein: CASSPYTSNEQFF.

This clonotype appeared many times. The germline gene is not matched at one end of the junction; a read error may be the cause. V usage is TRBV7-7 and J usage is TRBJ2-7; weak D call: TRBD2 (7 bases). CDR1 is SSHAT, CDR2 FNYEAQ, per germline (reference sequence). This CDR3 is 13 amino acids long. The CDR3 nucleotides read TGTGCTAGCAGCCCGGGGGGCGGGGACGAGCAGTACTTC. As protein: CASSPGGGDEQYF.

This clonotype was counted at least ten times. The chain combines TRBV12-3 or TRBV12-4 with TRBJ1-4; the D is unclear. Deletions cut 6 bases from V and 8 bases from J, with 13 bases between. This CDR3 has 13 residues. The CDR3 spells CASSRNAQEKLFF. Written as DNA, the CDR3 is TGTGCCAGCAGCCGCAATGCTCAGGAAAAACTGTTTTTT.

There are many counts of this clonotype. The chain joins TRBV5-6 to TRBJ1-1; D might be TRBD1 (5 bases). Germline V lookup: CDR1 SGHDT, CDR2 YYEEEE. The ends were cut back, 2 bases at V and 7 bases at J, with 15 bases in the middle. This CDR3 contains 14 residues. CDR3 sequence reads: CASSFLTGSGEAFF. The CDR3 DNA sequence: TGTGCCAGCAGCTTTCTTACAGGATCTGGTGAAGCTTTCTTT.

The chain recombines TRBV7-2 with TRBJ1-5, with D maybe TRBD1 (6 bases). Trimming removed 1 base from V and 1 base from J, with 11 bases in between. CDR3 size: 16 residues. CDR1 is SGHTA, CDR2 FQGNSA, per germline. The chain's CDR3 is CASSLGQVTSNQPQHF. The CDR3 coding sequence is TGTGCCAGCAGCTTAGGACAGGTAACGAGCAATCAGCCCCAGCATTTT.

The chain links TRBV4-3 to TRBJ2-7; the match to TRBD2 covers 7 bases. Germline trimming cut 0 bases from V and 6 bases from J; bases unmatched to any gene: 17. CDR3 size: 18 residues. CDR1 LGHNA and CDR2 YSLEER come from the germline V gene. The CDR3 DNA is TGCGCCAGCAGCCAAGACCCTAACGGTGGACTAGTTGAAGGCGAGCAGTACTTC. It translates to CASSQDPNGGLVEGEQYF.

The chain combines TRBV12-5 with TRBJ1-2, with 7 bases identical to TRBD1. Per the germline V gene, CDR1 is LGHNT and CDR2 is FRNRAP. This CDR3 is 16 amino acids long. V shed 0 bases and J 8 bases; nucleotides not matched to a gene: 12. The CDR3 here is CASGLVPGFGGGGYTF. In DNA, the CDR3 is TGTGCTAGTGGTTTGGTACCTGGCTTCGGAGGGGGCGGCTACACCTTC.

This clonotype was picked up a small number of times. The rearrangement uses TRBV11-2 and TRBJ1-2; D uncertain. Trimming removed 6 bases from V and 3 bases from J, with 14 bases in between. Germline V lookup: CDR1 SGHAT, CDR2 FQNNGV. The CDR3 is made up of 14 amino acids. CDR3 coding DNA: TGTGCCAGCAGGAGGGAGGAGGGTGACTATGGCTACACCTTC. Amino acids: CASRREEGDYGYTF.

This clonotype has a count of ten or more. This rearrangement joins TRBV5-4 to TRBJ1-5; D possibly corresponds to TRBD1 (5 bases). Trimming left V 5 bases short and J 4 bases short, with 16 bases between. The CDR3 is 15 residues long. Germline-derived CDR1 and CDR2 are SGHNT and YYREEE (reference sequence). This CDR3 reads CASSPGTGHNQPQHF. The CDR3 DNA sequence: TGTGCCAGCAGTCCCGGGACCGGTCATAATCAGCCCCAGCATTTT.

This clonotype occurred many times. The chain couples TRBV12-3 or TRBV12-4 to TRBJ1-5; D perhaps matches TRBD1 (6 bases). V was shortened by 1 base and J by 5 bases, with 15 bases between the two germline ends. The CDR3 is 16 residues long. The DNA for the CDR3 is TGTGCCAGCAGTTTAGGTAAAGGACAGAGACATCAGCCCCAGCATTTT. This encodes CASSLGKGQRHQPQHF.

This clonotype was seen only a few times. This chain joins TRBV6-5 and TRBJ1-5; D unclear. This CDR3 spans 13 amino acids. Germline V gene sequence: CDR1 MNHEY, CDR2 SVGAGI. Trimming pared 6 bases from V and 7 bases from J, leaving 13 bases between. The DNA of the CDR3 is TGTGCCAGCAGAAAATTGGGAGGACAGCCCCAGCATTTT. This encodes CASRKLGGQPQHF.

This clonotype was found a few times. In DNA form, the CDR3 reads TGTGCCAGCAGTGAGAAATTAACAGATCAAGAGACCCAGTACTTC. Amino acid sequence: CASSEKLTDQETQYF. V usage is TRBV6-1 and J usage is TRBJ2-5; D not certain. The germline gives CDR1 MNHNS, CDR2 SASEGT. V was pared by 3 bases and J by 2 bases, with 13 bases between. This CDR3 is built from 15 residues.

This clonotype was picked up many times. J is TRBJ1-1 and V is TRBV7-2, with no clear D. This CDR3 region has 11 residues. CDR1 is SGHTA, CDR2 FQGNSA, per germline. Trimming removed 6 bases at V and 10 bases at J, with 12 bases between. CDR3 loop: CASRAGRGAFF. For the CDR3, the DNA is TGTGCCAGCAGGGCAGGCCGGGGAGCTTTCTTT.

This clonotype was observed a few times. The chain has TRBV5-1 and TRBJ2-4; 8 bases line up with TRBD1. The CDR3 sequence is 14 residues long. V lost 4 bases and J lost 6; bases outside the gene matches: 6. Germline V gene data show CDR1 as SGHRS and CDR2 as YFSETQ. The CDR3 nucleotides read TGCGCCAGCAGCGTGACAGGGGAGACAAACATTCAGTACTTC. Translating it yields CASSVTGETNIQYF.

The chain links TRBV4-3 to TRBJ1-2; TRBD1 aligns across 8 bases. The CDR3 is made up of 18 amino acids. The V gene's germline CDR1 is LGHNA and CDR2 YSLEER. V shed 0 bases, J shed 4 bases, and the junction held 13 bases outside the gene matches. The CDR3 reads CASSQESQGAKPVYGYTF. CDR3 nucleotides: TGCGCCAGCAGCCAAGAGTCTCAGGGGGCGAAACCCGTCTATGGCTACACCTTC.

The chain uses TRBV9 and TRBJ2-7; tentative D call: TRBD1 (6 bases). This CDR3 is 13 amino acids long. The germline CDR1 and CDR2 sequences are SGDLS and YYNGEE. V lost 6 bases, J lost 6 bases, and 16 bases lay in between. Here the CDR3 reads CASTPGDFSEQYF. CDR3 nucleotides: TGTGCCAGCACGCCAGGGGATTTTTCCGAGCAGTACTTC.

This clonotype was seen ten or more times. V is TRBV7-2 and J is TRBJ2-3, with D possibly being TRBD1 (5 bases). This CDR3 has 15 residues. CDR1 SGHTA and CDR2 FQGNSA come from the germline V gene. V was pared by 1 base and J by 4 bases, with 12 bases between. The CDR3 DNA follows: TGTGCCAGCAGCTTAGTGGCAGGGCAAGCAGATACGCAGTATTTT. Translated, it gives CASSLVAGQADTQYF. The full variable domain, rest sourced from reference TRBV7-2 and TRBJ2-3, is GAGVSQSPSNKVTEKGKDVELRCDPISGHTALYWYRQSLGQGLEFLIYFQGNSAPDKSGLPSDRFSAERTGGSVSTLTIQRTQQEDSAVYLCASSLVAGQADTQYFGPGTRLTVL.

This chain links TRBV20-1 with TRBJ2-7, with 7 bases lining up with TRBD1. Germline V lookup: CDR1 DFQATT, CDR2 SNEGSKA (reference sequence). V lost 1 base to trimming and J lost 3 bases; unmatched junction nucleotides: 6. The CDR3 is 14 amino acids. CDR3 bases: TGCAGTGCTAGAGGCGAGGGGGCAGGCTACGAGCAGTACTTC. Translation: CSARGEGAGYEQYF.